Listed here is a single T cell receptor beta chain. Its antigen remains unknown. Profiling relied on immunoSEQ multiplex PCR, and the TCRdb table lists in-frame clones only, not all of them. This table holds 180,000 or so clones, about 95% found once. These data are taken from a study of T cell responses to AZD1222 COVID-19 vaccine. Study-wide results and caveats: The study identified only five to seven AZD1222 recipients as seropositive at baseline. The study reported that nearly half of spike-specific TCRs target unmutated variant regions. The study found Spike-specific TCR breadth and depth rose after two AZD1222 doses.

The CDR3 runs to 16 residues. Trimming stripped 3 bases from V and 0 bases from J, with 12 bases between. Germline CDR1 MDHEN, CDR2 SYDVKM. The V gene is TRBV28, the J gene TRBJ1-5; D is undetermined. Sequences were derived from peripheral blood, sampled on day 0 of AZD1222 vaccination. The sequence came from an adult in good health. The CDR3 DNA reads TGTGCCAGCAGTTTGTATTTCGAGTATAGCAATCAGCCCCAGCATTTT. It specifies CASSLYFEYSNQPQHF. The whole variable domain, remainder taken from reference TRBV28 and TRBJ1-5, is DVKVTQSSRYLVKRTGEKVFLECVQDMDHENMFWYRQDPGLGLRLIYFSYDVKMKEKGDIPEGYSVSREKKERFSLILESASTNQTSMYLCASSLYFEYSNQPQHFGDGTRLSIL.